A single sample is the source of the 23 T cell receptor beta chains below, sequenced in a study of T-cell memory formation after mild COVID-19 (dated by TCRdb to the early 2020s). Preparation of the library involved 5' RACE. Sequencing used an Illumina NovaSeq 6000. TCRdb cleaned the public reads at Q25 with fastp, built clones with MiXCR and kept in-frame beta chains. Every CDR3 protein is listed once, alongside the most common genes and DNA of its rows. For this sample there are roughly 410,000 distinct CDR3 sequences; around 24% appear just once. Of the sample, 8.5% to 9% is held by the ten largest clones. The sequenced material came from PBMCs or a T cell subset sorted from them (not recorded which). The receptors come from an adult woman who had mild COVID-19 (a few samples of this study predate the infection). The sample titles of this study are shuffled in the database, so cell type and time point are left out; the donor was told from shared clones.

The V call is TRBV5-5, the J call TRBJ1-5; TRBD1 might be the D (5 bases). The CDR3 has 17 residues. CDR1 and CDR2 from the germline V gene are SGHKS and YYEKEE (reference sequence). Trimming left V 4 bases short and J 7 bases short, with 24 bases between. The CDR3 sequence: CASSRSDRTINWQPQHF. The DNA for the CDR3 is TGTGCCAGCAGCCGAAGTGACAGAACAATTAACTGGCAGCCCCAGCATTTT.

The V gene is TRBV3-1, the J gene TRBJ1-1; maybe TRBD1 (5 bases). Germline lookup yields CDR1 LGHDT and CDR2 YNNKEL (reference sequence). The germline V and J ends were trimmed by 3 bases and 10 bases, with 12 bases remaining between them. The CDR3 consists of 12 residues. CDR3 sequence (DNA): TGTGCCAGCAGCCAGGTGGGGGAAGTAGCTTTCTTT. This encodes CASSQVGEVAFF.

This clonotype has only a few counts. V gene TRBV5-1 combines with J gene TRBJ1-1, with a tentative D call TRBD1 (6 bases). CDR3 length equals 13 residues. The germline V gene encodes CDR1 SGHRS and CDR2 YFSETQ. The V gene lost 5 bases and the J gene lost 3 bases, with 11 bases spanning the gap. CDR3 DNA: TGCGCCAGCAGTTATACAGGGTACACTGAAGCTTTCTTT. Translating gives CASSYTGYTEAFF.

This sequence joins TRBV30 and TRBJ2-7; possibly TRBD1 for D (5 bases). Germline lookup yields CDR1 GTSNPN and CDR2 SVGIG (reference sequence). The CDR3 spans 15 residues. Between the trimmed V and J ends, which lost 4 bases and 6 bases, there was a span of 22 bases. The CDR3 bases are TGTGCCTGGACCTCACAGGTACAGGCCTCTAGCGAGCAGTACTTC. This gives the protein CAWTSQVQASSEQYF.

This clonotype appeared a few times. CDR3 loop: CASSSDSAGGYTF. As DNA, the CDR3 is TGCGCCAGCAGCTCGGACAGTGCCGGGGGCTACACCTTC. The gene calls are TRBV5-1 and TRBJ1-2, with D perhaps TRBD1 (6 bases). V was trimmed by 3 bases and J by 8 bases, leaving 14 bases between them. The germline V gene encodes CDR1 SGHRS and CDR2 YFSETQ. The CDR3 length is 13 residues.

This chain links TRBV20-1 with TRBJ2-1; 12 bases map to TRBD2. CDR1 DFQATT and CDR2 SNEGSKA come from the germline V gene (reference sequence). This CDR3 comprises 15 residues. Unmatched junction bases numbered 6, after V lost 0 bases and J lost 9 bases. The CDR3 spells CSARDWLAGGSEQFF. CDR3 coding DNA: TGCAGTGCTAGAGATTGGCTAGCGGGAGGGAGTGAGCAGTTCTTC.

This clonotype has only a few counts. V usage is TRBV7-3 and J usage is TRBJ2-6; 7 bases align to TRBD1. CDR1 is SGHTA and CDR2 is FQGTGA in the germline V gene. The trim removed 5 bases at V and 4 bases at J, leaving 8 bases unmatched. The CDR3 totals 16 residues. The CDR3 sequence: CASSPIDRAGANVLTF. CDR3 DNA: TGTGCCAGCAGCCCTATTGACAGGGCCGGGGCCAACGTCCTGACTTTC. The full variable domain, in which reference TRBV7-3 and TRBJ2-6 provide the parts outside the CDR3, is GAGVSQTPSNKVTEKGKYVELRCDPISGHTALYWYRQSLGQGPEFLIYFQGTGAADDSGLPNDRFFAVRPEGSVSTLKIQRTERGDSAVYLCASSPIDRAGANVLTFGAGSRLTVL.

This clonotype was observed a few times. The chain uses TRBV30 and TRBJ1-1; 11 bases agree with TRBD1. The germline CDR1 and CDR2 sequences are GTSNPN and SVGIG (reference sequence). The CDR3 has 16 amino acids. Trimming took 5 bases from V and 4 from J; bases not matched to a gene: 12. CDR3 in amino acids: CAWSPDRGRRGTEAFF. In DNA form, the CDR3 reads TGTGCCTGGTCACCGGACAGGGGGCGCCGGGGCACTGAAGCTTTCTTT.

V is TRBV3-1 and J is TRBJ2-2; 11 bases match TRBD2. With V trimmed by 5 bases and J by 4 bases, 3 bases remained unmatched. The CDR3 runs to 15 residues. Germline-derived CDR1 and CDR2 are LGHDT and YNNKEL (reference sequence). Here the CDR3 DNA reads TGTGCCAGCAGCATACTAGCGGGAGCCACCGGGGAGCTGTTTTTT. This gives the protein CASSILAGATGELFF.

The chain links TRBV6-5 to TRBJ2-7, with a weak D call TRBD2 (6 bases). Trimming removed 6 bases from V and 0 bases from J, with 21 bases in between. Per germline, CDR1 MNHEY and CDR2 SVGAGI. There are 17 residues in the CDR3. The CDR3 region has the DNA TGTGCCAGCAGCGCCTCCCTCGGACTACACGCCTCCTACGAGCAGTACTTC. This encodes CASSASLGLHASYEQYF.

This clonotype appeared many times. V and J are TRBV5-4 and TRBJ2-7; D perhaps matches TRBD1 (5 bases). The germline V gene has CDR1 SGHNT and CDR2 YYREEE (reference sequence). This CDR3 has 14 amino acids. V lost 1 base to trimming and J lost 2 bases, with 10 bases between them. CDR3 in DNA: TGTGCCAGCAGCTTGCAGGGCTCAGCCTACGAGCAGTACTTC. It specifies CASSLQGSAYEQYF.

The chain combines TRBV29-1 with TRBJ2-3, with 7 bases lining up with TRBD2. Germline V gives CDR1 SQVTM, CDR2 ANQGSEA. The CDR3 has 15 residues. The V gene end was trimmed by 7 bases and the J gene end by 0 bases; junction bases not matched to a gene: 10. CDR3 bases: TGCAGCGCCCCCGGGGAGCGGGGAAGCACAGATACGCAGTATTTT. Encoded protein: CSAPGERGSTDTQYF.

This clonotype showed up just a few times. The rearrangement links TRBV14 to TRBJ2-7, with D perhaps matching TRBD1 (6 bases). This CDR3 spans 15 amino acids. V lost 2 bases and J 7 bases, leaving 18 bases between the germline ends. CDR1 is SGHDN, CDR2 FVKESK, per germline. The CDR3, as DNA: TGTGCCAGCAGCCAACCAGGGGCCCGCGCTAAGGAGCAGTACTTC. It encodes CASSQPGARAKEQYF.

The chain links TRBV29-1 to TRBJ2-1; no definite D call. Germline CDR1 and CDR2: SQVTM and ANQGSEA. This CDR3 is built from 18 residues. Between the trimmed V and J ends, which lost 3 bases and 4 bases, there was a span of 25 bases. DNA of the CDR3: TGCAGCGTTGATGGAGACATCCCTTCCCCAACATTTTACAATGAGCAGTTCTTC. Its protein product is CSVDGDIPSPTFYNEQFF.

This clonotype was seen a handful of times. V and J are TRBV20-1 and TRBJ2-1, with D unresolved. CDR1 and CDR2 (germline): DFQATT, SNEGSKA (reference sequence). This CDR3 comprises 14 residues. V was trimmed by 1 base and J by 0 bases, leaving 7 bases between them. CDR3 region: CSARVRTSYNEQFF. CDR3 nucleotide sequence: TGCAGTGCTAGAGTACGGACCTCCTACAATGAGCAGTTCTTC.

Written as DNA, the CDR3 is TGTGCCAGCAGCCGGGACAGGGTCTTCACAGATACGCAGTATTTT. Translation gives CASSRDRVFTDTQYF. This chain connects TRBV6-1 to TRBJ2-3; 9 nucleotides align to TRBD1. The CDR3 loop spans 15 amino acids. Germline V gene data show CDR1 as MNHNS and CDR2 as SASEGT. The trim removed 6 bases at V and 2 bases at J, leaving 6 bases unmatched.

This clonotype was observed a few times. The rearrangement uses TRBV7-9 and TRBJ1-2, with 9 bases fitting TRBD1. V lost 1 base to trimming and J lost 8 bases; unmatched junction nucleotides: 8. In germline, CDR1 is SEHNR, CDR2 FQNEAQ (reference sequence). This CDR3 has 15 amino acids. The CDR3: CASSLGDRVSWGYTF. As DNA, the CDR3 is TGTGCCAGCAGCTTAGGGGACAGGGTTTCGTGGGGCTACACCTTC.

CDR3 protein: CASSRDRDSEAFF. CDR3 sequence (DNA): TGTGCCAGCTCCCGGGACAGGGACTCTGAAGCTTTCTTT. The chain combines TRBV18 with TRBJ1-1; 9 bases align to TRBD1. The CDR3 sequence is 13 residues long. V dropped 6 bases and J dropped 6; count of bases not matched to a gene: 5. Germline CDR1 reads KGHSH; CDR2 reads LQKENI.

This clonotype turned up a few times. The rearrangement links TRBV7-6 to TRBJ2-7, with D perhaps matching TRBD1 (6 bases). The germline V gene has CDR1 SGHVS and CDR2 FNYEAQ. Trimming removed 3 bases at V and 2 bases at J, with 14 bases between. The CDR3 has 15 residues. The CDR3 region has the DNA TGTGCCAGCAGCTTGGACAGTTCGGGACCCTACGAGCAGTACTTC. Translating it yields CASSLDSSGPYEQYF.

Only a few counts were recorded for this clonotype. The V gene is TRBV12-3 or TRBV12-4, the J gene TRBJ1-1; tentative D call: TRBD1 (6 bases). The CDR3 totals 15 residues. V was clipped by 10 bases and J by 0 bases, with 18 bases between them. In DNA, the CDR3 is TGTGCCACTTCCGGACAGCTTCTCATGAACACTGAAGCTTTCTTT. Translation: CATSGQLLMNTEAFF.

This chain links TRBV11-2 with TRBJ1-2; D ambiguous. Germline V gene sequence: CDR1 SGHAT, CDR2 FQNNGV. CDR3 size: 12 residues. Trimming stripped 8 bases from V and 0 bases from J, with 7 bases between. In nucleotides, the CDR3 is TGTGCCAGCGGCCCGTCTAACTATGGCTACACCTTC. Its translation is CASGPSNYGYTF.

The chain recombines TRBV10-3 with TRBJ1-1; perhaps TRBD1 as D (6 bases). Germline V gene lookup returns CDR1 ENHRY and CDR2 SYGVKD. Trimming left V 11 bases short and J 0 bases short, with 10 bases between. This CDR3 contains 12 residues. Here the CDR3 DNA reads TGTGCCGCTCGGGACATGAACACTGAAGCTTTCTTT. As protein: CAARDMNTEAFF.

This clonotype was seen many times. The chain combines TRBV20-1 with TRBJ2-1; no reliable D call. CDR1 and CDR2 from the germline V gene are DFQATT and SNEGSKA (reference sequence). The CDR3 is made up of 11 amino acids. With 6 bases removed from V and 4 bases from J, the gap between germline ends came to 7 bases. CDR3 bases: TGCAGTGCCACACTATACAATGAGCAGTTCTTC. Translating gives CSATLYNEQFF.